The 22 T cell receptor beta chains below were found in one sample sequenced in a study of T-cell reconstitution after alpha-beta-depleted transplantation in children. Unique molecular identifiers featured in how the TCRbeta library was prepared. TCRdb re-called the PCR reads through MiXCR, storing one row per CDR3 protein. The table lists under 850,000 distinct CDR3 sequences, under 15% of them singletons, with approximately 0.8% in the top ten. The sample here was PBMCs, taken before TCRalphabeta/CD19-depleted stem cell transplant. Receptors were obtained from a girl aged 2 to 10 with congenital amegakaryocytic thrombocytopenia, due to receive a stem cell transplant.

This clonotype came up a few times. V gene TRBV20-1 combines with J gene TRBJ2-7; 12 positions agree with TRBD2. The germline V gene encodes CDR1 DFQATT and CDR2 SNEGSKA (reference sequence). Unmatched junction bases numbered 7, after V lost 6 bases and J lost 1 base. This CDR3 region has 15 residues. CDR3 sequence (DNA): TGCAGTGCCTTGGGACTAGCGGGTGTTTCCTACGAGCAGTACTTC. Amino acid sequence: CSALGLAGVSYEQYF.

This clonotype was picked up a small number of times. The V gene is TRBV5-1, the J gene TRBJ2-3; 7 nucleotides match TRBD2. The V gene's germline CDR1 is SGHRS and CDR2 YFSETQ. This CDR3 comprises 13 residues. V dropped 6 bases and J dropped 3; count of bases not matched to a gene: 4. The CDR3: CASTWGGTDTQYF. The CDR3 DNA reads as TGCGCCAGCACGTGGGGGGGGACAGATACGCAGTATTTT.

In its sample, this clonotype was seen many times. CDR3 loop: CASSLLTSYEQYF. Written as DNA, the CDR3 is TGTGCCAGCAGCTTACTGACCTCCTACGAGCAGTACTTC. The rearrangement joins TRBV7-9 to TRBJ2-7; D is ambiguous. V lost 2 bases to trimming and J lost 0 bases, with 5 bases between them. CDR3 length: 13 amino acids. Germline V gene sequence: CDR1 SEHNR, CDR2 FQNEAQ (reference sequence).

The chain joins TRBV20-1 to TRBJ2-4, with 7 bases fitting TRBD2. The CDR3 totals 17 residues. The V segment lost 3 bases and the J segment 0 bases; nucleotides outside the gene matches: 11. Germline V gives CDR1 DFQATT, CDR2 SNEGSKA (reference sequence). The CDR3 loop reads CSASSGLEYIAKNIQYF. The CDR3 bases are TGCAGTGCTAGTAGCGGGTTGGAGTACATAGCCAAAAACATTCAGTACTTC.

This clonotype was detected a few times. The J gene is TRBJ2-3, the V gene TRBV9; TRBD2 aligns across 10 bases. V shed 4 bases and J 3 bases; nucleotides not matched to a gene: 5. Germline V gene lookup returns CDR1 SGDLS and CDR2 YYNGEE. The CDR3 totals 15 residues. Here the CDR3 reads CASSTAGLATDTQYF. The CDR3, as DNA: TGTGCCAGCAGCACCGCGGGACTAGCGACAGATACGCAGTATTTT.

This clonotype was counted a few times. The chain employs TRBV7-9 and TRBJ2-4; D not resolved. CDR1 is SEHNR, CDR2 FQNEAQ, per germline (reference sequence). V lost 5 bases and J lost 10, with 21 bases in between. The CDR3 extends over 15 amino acids. The CDR3 protein is CASSPGLSYLGIQYF. CDR3 nucleotides: TGTGCCAGCAGCCCCGGTCTTTCCTACCTGGGGATTCAGTACTTC.

This clonotype was seen many times. The chain employs TRBV7-2 and TRBJ2-4; TRBD2 matches at 7 bases. This CDR3 is 16 amino acids long. Germline CDR1 SGHTA, CDR2 FQGNSA. The V segment lost 1 base and the J segment 0 bases; nucleotides outside the gene matches: 3. CDR3 loop: CASSLVTSLAKNIQYF. The CDR3 DNA reads as TGTGCCAGCAGCTTAGTGACTAGCTTAGCCAAAAACATTCAGTACTTC.

This clonotype has at least ten counts. The chain combines TRBV19 with TRBJ2-5, with D possibly TRBD1 on 7 matching bases. Germline V gives CDR1 LNHDA, CDR2 SQIVND (reference sequence). CDR3 length equals 15 residues. Deletions cut 6 bases from V and 1 base from J, with 15 bases between. The CDR3 is CASSLMRDSQETQYF. The CDR3 region has the DNA TGTGCCAGTAGCCTGATGCGGGACAGCCAAGAGACCCAGTACTTC.

CDR3 region: CASSQDLGSGNLFKETQYF. The CDR3 bases are TGTGCCAGCAGCCAAGATTTAGGGAGCGGGAACTTATTCAAAGAGACCCAGTACTTC. The rearrangement uses TRBV3-1 and TRBJ2-5; 7 nucleotides match TRBD2. Germline V gene lookup returns CDR1 LGHDT and CDR2 YNNKEL (reference sequence). This CDR3 comprises 19 residues. The V and J ends lost 0 bases and 3 bases, in that order; junction bases with no gene match: 16.

This clonotype was counted many times. The chain links TRBV7-9 to TRBJ1-3, with TRBD1 identical over 7 bases. With 6 bases clipped from V and 3 bases from J, the junction kept 5 bases outside the gene matches. The V gene's germline CDR1 is SEHNR and CDR2 FQNEAQ (reference sequence). The CDR3 has 14 amino acids. CDR3 loop: CASRNRGGGNTIYF. The DNA for the CDR3 is TGTGCCAGCAGAAACAGGGGAGGTGGAAACACCATATATTTT.

This clonotype was seen repeatedly, ten times or more. The chain employs TRBV29-1 and TRBJ2-1; no clear D. The CDR3 is 13 amino acids. CDR1 is SQVTM, CDR2 ANQGSEA, per germline. With 7 bases removed from V and 0 bases from J, the gap between germline ends came to 10 bases. CDR3 residues: CSGLRGSYNEQFF. The CDR3 DNA reads as TGCAGCGGCCTACGCGGCTCCTACAATGAGCAGTTCTTC.

This clonotype was counted between two and nine times. The V gene is TRBV29-1, the J gene TRBJ1-2; D ambiguous. V was shortened by 3 bases and J by 4 bases, with 18 bases between the two germline ends. The CDR3 spans 15 residues. Germline CDR1 reads SQVTM; CDR2 reads ANQGSEA. For the CDR3, the DNA is TGCAGCGTTGAGGGAGAGGACGAGCCCTCCTATGGCTACACCTTC. It encodes CSVEGEDEPSYGYTF.

This clonotype was observed many times. This chain joins TRBV20-1 and TRBJ2-1; 14 bases match TRBD2. The CDR3 totals 17 residues. Germline CDR1 and CDR2: DFQATT and SNEGSKA (reference sequence). V lost 2 bases, J lost 4 bases, and 7 bases stayed unmatched. CDR3 amino acids: CSARKGTSGRLYNEQFF. The CDR3 nucleotides are TGCAGTGCTAGAAAAGGGACTAGCGGGAGATTATACAATGAGCAGTTCTTC.

This clonotype was counted many times. The chain couples TRBV5-6 to TRBJ1-2; perhaps TRBD1 as D (5 bases). Germline CDR1 SGHDT, CDR2 YYEEEE. The V gene lost 2 bases and the J gene lost 4 bases, with 15 bases spanning the gap. The CDR3 is 15 residues long. DNA of the CDR3: TGTGCCAGCAGCTTCGGAGCGGGGACCTTCTATGGCTACACCTTC. As protein: CASSFGAGTFYGYTF.

At least ten counts were recorded for this clonotype. This chain connects TRBV5-1 to TRBJ2-4; D gene uncertain. The CDR3 contains 13 residues. CDR1 and CDR2 (germline): SGHRS, YFSETQ. V was cut by 3 bases and J by 6 bases, with 10 bases left in between. This CDR3 is CASSSDTSNIQYF. The CDR3 bases are TGCGCCAGCAGCTCCGACACATCAAACATTCAGTACTTC.

The chain is built from TRBV7-2 and TRBJ2-5, with 8 bases aligning to TRBD1. The CDR3 is 14 residues long. The V segment lost 5 bases and the J segment 3 bases; nucleotides outside the gene matches: 5. Germline lookup yields CDR1 SGHTA and CDR2 FQGNSA. The CDR3 loop is CASSPGQVKETQYF. The CDR3 DNA reads TGTGCCAGCAGCCCGGGACAGGTGAAAGAGACCCAGTACTTC.

This clonotype was recorded a few times. The chain links TRBV20-1 to TRBJ2-2; 7 nucleotides align to TRBD2. Germline trimming cut 6 bases from V and 5 bases from J; bases unmatched to any gene: 9. The germline V gene has CDR1 DFQATT and CDR2 SNEGSKA (reference sequence). CDR3 length: 14 residues. The CDR3 DNA follows: TGCAGTGCCGTCGACCGGGAGGCAACCGGGGAGCTGTTTTTT. Amino acid sequence: CSAVDREATGELFF.

The chain employs TRBV5-1 and TRBJ2-6, with D unclear. CDR3 size: 15 residues. V lost 3 bases to trimming and J lost 4 bases, with 11 bases between them. Germline V gene data show CDR1 as SGHRS and CDR2 as YFSETQ. CDR3 DNA: TGCGCCAGCAGCTGGTACCCCTCAGGGGCCAACGTCCTGACTTTC. Protein product: CASSWYPSGANVLTF.

This clonotype has ten or more counts. V usage is TRBV7-8 and J usage is TRBJ1-5; D unresolved. The germline V gene encodes CDR1 SGHVS and CDR2 FQNEAQ. Trimming took 6 bases from V and 3 from J, leaving 12 bases between them. The CDR3 is made up of 14 amino acids. CDR3 protein: CASSFTAINQPQHF. Written as DNA, the CDR3 is TGTGCCAGCAGTTTTACAGCTATCAATCAGCCCCAGCATTTT.

This clonotype occurred many times. The V and J genes are TRBV5-1 and TRBJ2-3; unclear D gene. V was cut by 0 bases and J by 0 bases, with 8 bases left in between. Germline CDR1 is SGHRS and CDR2 is YFSETQ. The CDR3 is made up of 15 amino acids. CDR3 nucleotides: TGCGCCAGCAGCTTGGGGGTCACTAGCACAGATACGCAGTATTTT. Amino acids: CASSLGVTSTDTQYF.

In its sample, this clonotype was seen many times. The rearrangement links TRBV20-1 to TRBJ2-5; D is ambiguous. Germline V gene sequence: CDR1 DFQATT, CDR2 SNEGSKA (reference sequence). The CDR3 sequence is 10 residues long. Trimming took off 3 bases at V and 4 bases at J, with 3 bases between the two ends. Here the CDR3 DNA reads TGCAGTGCTAGTACAGAGACCCAGTACTTC. It codes for CSASTETQYF.

This clonotype was found many times. V is TRBV10-3 and J is TRBJ1-5, with TRBD1 as a possible D gene (6 bases). The germline V gene has CDR1 ENHRY and CDR2 SYGVKD. The length of the CDR3 is 16 residues. V lost 0 bases and J 7 bases, leaving 16 bases between the germline ends. CDR3 in amino acids: CAISESRGGSVQPQHF. Written as DNA, the CDR3 is TGTGCCATCAGTGAGTCGAGGGGGGGCTCGGTACAGCCCCAGCATTTT.